This is a list of T cell receptor beta chains from one sample in a study of blood T cell repertoires in COVID-19. Clones were sequenced by immunoSEQ multiplex PCR, and TCRdb holds only the in-frame ones, with some missing. The data contain roughly 230,000 clones, around four fifths of them singletons. The sequencing input was peripheral blood. These receptors were obtained from an older woman with active or convalescent COVID-19. Each CDR3 is given with its conserved first and last residue. D genes are given only for firm matches. Clone size appears in some rows only: once, few, many, or a class for an expanded clone.

v_call,clone_size,j_call,d_call,cdr3_nt,cdr3_aa
TRBV2,.,TRBJ2-3,.,TGTGCCAGCAGTGATTTACAGAGCACAGATACGCAGTATTTT,CASSDLQSTDTQYF
TRBV18,few,TRBJ2-2,.,TGTGCCAGCTCACCAACACGGGGGACGAACACCGGGGAGCTGTTTTTT,CASSPTRGTNTGELFF
TRBV5-8,.,TRBJ2-2,.,TGTGCCAGCAAACCAAGTTTTATCCTAGAGGTCACCGGGGAGCTGTTTTTT,CASKPSFILEVTGELFF
TRBV7-9,.,TRBJ1-2,TRBD1,TGTGCCAGCAGCCAGGACCGGGACAGGGGGCGCGACTATGGCTACACCTTC,CASSQDRDRGRDYGYTF
TRBV3-1/TRBV3-2,.,TRBJ1-6,.,TGTGCCAGCAGCCAGAGTAGCGATAATTCACCCCTCCACTTT,CASSQSSDNSPLHF
TRBV9,.,TRBJ2-3,TRBD2,TGTGCCAGCAGCGTAGATAGCGGGGCAGGGAGACGAACCACAGATACGCAGTATTTT,CASSVDSGAGRRTTDTQYF
TRBV9,.,TRBJ2-1,TRBD2,TGTGCCAGCAGCGTACTAGCGGGGGGTCCCAATGAGCAGTTCTTC,CASSVLAGGPNEQFF
TRBV7-9,once,TRBJ1-6,TRBD1,TGTGCCAGCAGCCCCACAGGGGGCACCTATAATTCACCCCTCCACTTT,CASSPTGGTYNSPLHF
TRBV18,.,TRBJ1-1,.,TGTGCCAGCTCTTATACGGGGGAGGGGAACACTGAAGCTTTCTTT,CASSYTGEGNTEAFF
TRBV5-1,.,TRBJ2-5,TRBD2,TGCGCCAGCAGCTTGCGGACGACTAGCGGGGGGGCGGAGACCCAGTACTTC,CASSLRTTSGGAETQYF
TRBV18,.,TRBJ1-1,TRBD1,TGTGCCAGCTCAGCTAACAGGGGGCGCGGCACTGAAGCTTTCTTT,CASSANRGRGTEAFF
TRBV7-8,.,TRBJ1-1,.,TGTGCCAGCACCCTAGATAGGACTGTCCAAGAAGCTTTCTTT,CASTLDRTVQEAFF
TRBV19,.,TRBJ1-5,.,TGTGCCAGTAGTAATGTGTACTCTAGCAATCAGCCCCAGCATTTT,CASSNVYSSNQPQHF
TRBV28,.,TRBJ1-6,.,TGTGCCATCAGAGTAGGGCGGGATTCACCCCTCCACTTT,CAIRVGRDSPLHF
TRBV7-9,few,TRBJ2-3,TRBD2,TGTGCCAGCAGCTCCCCGGGACTAGCGGGTGGATCAGATACGCAGTATTTT,CASSSPGLAGGSDTQYF
TRBV9,.,TRBJ2-5,.,TGTGCCAGCAGCCCGGACTTCCAAGAGACCCAGTACTTC,CASSPDFQETQYF
TRBV29-1,.,TRBJ1-1,.,TGCAGCGTTGGTTATGGGGGCGCCGGAGCTTTCTTT,CSVGYGGAGAFF
TRBV7-9,few,TRBJ2-5,.,TGTGCCAGCAGCTTAGAGCAGGGACAAGAGACCCAGTACTTC,CASSLEQGQETQYF
TRBV14,.,TRBJ2-1,TRBD2,TGTGCCAGCAGCCAGACAAATAGCGGGACGAAGCAGAGTGAGCAGTTCTTC,CASSQTNSGTKQSEQFF
TRBV19,.,TRBJ2-5,TRBD2,TGTGCCAGTAGTAGTCCCCTCCTCGTGGCGGGGGGGCTGTGGAAGTCTGAGACCCAGTACTTC,CASSSPLLVAGGLWKSETQYF
TRBV10-3,.,TRBJ1-2,.,TGTGCTACGCTACAGGGAGTCCTATGGGGCTACACCTTC,CATLQGVLWGYTF
TRBV27,.,TRBJ2-1,TRBD1,TGTGCCAGCAGTCCCCTCCAGGGGGACCCATACAATGAGCAGTTCTTC,CASSPLQGDPYNEQFF
TRBV15,.,TRBJ2-7,TRBD2,TGTGCCACCAGCAGTTCTAAGGGGAGCGGGAACTACGAGCAGTACTTC,CATSSSKGSGNYEQYF
TRBV28,.,TRBJ2-3,TRBD2,TGTGCCAGCAGCCGTAGCGGGGGGGCGATAGATACGCAGTATTTT,CASSRSGGAIDTQYF
TRBV2,once,TRBJ1-5,.,TGTGCCAGCAGTGAAGTCAGGGAGGGGGGACGGCCCCAGCATTTT,CASSEVREGGRPQHF
TRBV5-1,.,TRBJ2-6,TRBD1,TGCGCCAGCAGCCCGGTCCCGGGACAGGGGACTGGGGCCAACGTCCTGACTTTC,CASSPVPGQGTGANVLTF
TRBV19,.,TRBJ1-1,.,TGTGCCAGCCCTTCTGGCAGGGGAACTGAAGCTTTCTTT,CASPSGRGTEAFF